These 22 T cell receptor beta chains share one sample of origin, sequenced in a study of blood T cell repertoires in COVID-19. Sequencing used immunoSEQ multiplex PCR; TCRdb keeps in-frame clones, though not all of them. The table records 130,000 or so clones, 80% to 90% of them present only once. The sequencing input was peripheral blood. The receptors derive from a man aged 50 or older with active or convalescent COVID-19.

The genes are TRBV24-1 and TRBJ2-1, with 13 bases that match TRBD2. J gave up 8 bases and V 7 bases, and 4 bases lay outside the gene matches. The CDR3 spans 14 residues. The V gene's germline CDR1 is KGHDR and CDR2 SFDVKD. CDR3 DNA: TGTGCCACCAGCACTAGCGGGGGGGCCTATGAGCAGTTCTTC. As protein: CATSTSGGAYEQFF.

The V and J genes are TRBV5-6 and TRBJ2-7; a weak D match, TRBD1 (6 bases). Trimming removed 3 bases from V and 2 bases from J, with 12 bases in between. CDR3 size: 14 residues. Germline values: CDR1 SGHDT, CDR2 YYEEEE. The CDR3 DNA reads as TGTGCCAGCAGCTGGCAGGGGACCGCCTACGAGCAGTACTTC. It encodes CASSWQGTAYEQYF.

Notes on this clone: The same CDR3 can be traced to other DNA sequences in this sample. This sequence joins TRBV5-1 and TRBJ2-6; D is possibly TRBD1 (5 bases). V lost 2 bases to trimming and J lost 4 bases, with 10 bases between them. Germline V gene sequence: CDR1 SGHRS, CDR2 YFSETQ. The CDR3 loop spans 15 amino acids. CDR3 residues: CASSLTGLGANVLTF. DNA for the CDR3: TGCGCCAGCAGCTTAACAGGTTTGGGGGCCAACGTCCTGACTTTC.

The V and J genes are TRBV5-1 and TRBJ2-3, with 7 nucleotides matching TRBD2. Germline assignment: CDR1 SGHRS and CDR2 YFSETQ. CDR3 length: 15 amino acids. V dropped 2 bases and J dropped 2; count of bases not matched to a gene: 5. The CDR3 sequence: CASSLTGGITDTQYF. The CDR3 region has the DNA TGCGCCAGCAGCTTAACCGGGGGGATCACAGATACGCAGTATTTT.

The J gene is TRBJ2-1, the V gene TRBV19, with TRBD2 matching 11 bases. The J segment lost 6 bases and the V segment lost 5 bases, leaving 9 bases of the junction unmatched. CDR1 and CDR2 (germline): LNHDA, SQIVND (reference sequence). This CDR3 comprises 16 residues. The CDR3 here is CASSPKWLAGGNEQFF. In nucleotides, the CDR3 is TGTGCCAGTAGTCCTAAATGGCTAGCGGGAGGCAATGAGCAGTTCTTC. Variable domain in full (rest from reference TRBV19 and TRBJ2-1): DGGITQSPKYLFRKEGQNVTLSCEQNLNHDAMYWYRQDPGQGLRLIYYSQIVNDFQKGDIAEGYSVSREKKESFPLTVTSAQKNPTAFYLCASSPKWLAGGNEQFFGPGTRLTVL.

The chain combines TRBV19 with TRBJ2-3, with D possibly matching TRBD1 (5 bases). CDR1 is LNHDA and CDR2 is SQIVND in the germline V gene (reference sequence). CDR3 length equals 15 residues. Trimming took 5 bases from V and 4 from J, leaving 16 bases between them. The CDR3 DNA follows: TGTGCCAGTAGTTTTAGGCAGGGAAGTTCAGATACGCAGTATTTT. This codes for CASSFRQGSSDTQYF.

The chain recombines TRBV5-6 with TRBJ1-6, with D tentatively TRBD1 (5 bases). V shed 4 bases and J shed 11 bases, with 19 bases lying between them. The CDR3 is 15 residues long. The germline gives CDR1 SGHDT, CDR2 YYEEEE. For the CDR3, the DNA is TGTGCCAGCAGCCCGCTTAGACAGAGTCTAGCACCCCTCCACTTT. Amino acid sequence: CASSPLRQSLAPLHF.

The chain recombines TRBV30 with TRBJ2-1, with TRBD2 matching over 9 bases. V trimming: 0 bases; J trimming: 4 bases; junction bases outside the gene matches: 4. This CDR3 has 15 residues. Germline V gives CDR1 GTSNPN, CDR2 SVGIG (reference sequence). The CDR3 spells CAWSVELAGYNEQFF. CDR3 nucleotide sequence: TGTGCCTGGAGTGTTGAGCTAGCGGGGTACAATGAGCAGTTCTTC.

The chain links TRBV6-4 to TRBJ1-1; D is ambiguous. The V gene lost 2 bases and the J gene lost 0 bases, with 13 bases spanning the gap. This CDR3 region has 16 residues. Germline V CDR1 and CDR2: MRHNA, SNTAGT. The CDR3 is CASSDKKEEMNTEAFF. The DNA of the CDR3 is TGTGCCAGCAGTGACAAGAAAGAGGAAATGAACACTGAAGCTTTCTTT.

The chain recombines TRBV11-2 with TRBJ2-3; 10 nucleotides align to TRBD2. This CDR3 is 16 amino acids long. With V trimmed by 4 bases and J by 2 bases, 6 bases remained unmatched. The germline V gene has CDR1 SGHAT and CDR2 FQNNGV. CDR3 sequence: CASSSPSGRFTDTQYF. The CDR3 nucleotides are TGTGCCAGCAGCTCCCCTAGCGGGAGATTCACAGATACGCAGTATTTT.

The chain carries TRBV19 and TRBJ2-7; 7 nucleotides line up with TRBD1. With 3 bases clipped from V and 4 bases from J, the junction kept 6 bases outside the gene matches. CDR1 is LNHDA, CDR2 SQIVND, per germline (reference sequence). This CDR3 spans 14 amino acids. The CDR3 bases are TGTGCCAGTAGTATCGGGACAGATAATTACGAGCAGTACTTC. Protein: CASSIGTDNYEQYF.

The chain employs TRBV30 and TRBJ2-3; weak D call: TRBD1 (6 bases). The V and J ends lost 4 bases and 1 base respectively, with 12 bases between them. The CDR3 is 14 amino acids. CDR1 is GTSNPN and CDR2 is SVGIG in the germline V gene (reference sequence). CDR3 protein: CAWTRGGGTDTQYF. The CDR3 DNA sequence: TGTGCCTGGACCCGTGGGGGCGGCACAGATACGCAGTATTTT.

J is TRBJ2-5 and V is TRBV5-6, with TRBD2 identical over 10 bases. The junction had 1 base not matched to a gene; V was cut back by 1 base and J by 4 bases. The CDR3 consists of 14 residues. Germline loops: CDR1 SGHDT, CDR2 YYEEEE. The CDR3 is CASSLTSGVETQYF. The CDR3 DNA is TGTGCCAGCAGCTTGACTAGCGGGGTAGAGACCCAGTACTTC.

The CDR3 protein is CASSLDRGVDEKLFF. DNA of the CDR3: TGTGCCAGCTCACTGGACAGGGGCGTTGATGAAAAACTGTTTTTT. The chain is built from TRBV18 and TRBJ1-4; 9 bases map to TRBD1. The CDR3 extends over 15 amino acids. Looked up from germline, CDR1 is KGHSH and CDR2 is LQKENI. Trimming took 4 bases from V and 6 from J; bases not matched to a gene: 6.

V gene TRBV18 combines with J gene TRBJ2-3; a weak D match, TRBD2 (5 bases). Germline V gene lookup returns CDR1 KGHSH and CDR2 LQKENI. The CDR3 is made up of 16 amino acids. With 1 base removed from V and 0 bases from J, the gap between germline ends came to 11 bases. CDR3 coding DNA: TGTGCCAGCTCACCACTCCAAGCGGCTAGCACAGATACGCAGTATTTT. Translating it yields CASSPLQAASTDTQYF.

The chain recombines TRBV27 with TRBJ2-7; 7 bases fit TRBD1. The CDR3 sequence is 16 residues long. Germline values: CDR1 MNHEY, CDR2 SMNVEV (reference sequence). V lost 5 bases, J lost 0 bases, and 10 bases stayed unmatched. The CDR3 region is CASSRSTGTVSYEQYF. The CDR3 DNA is TGTGCCAGCAGTCGAAGTACCGGGACAGTCTCCTACGAGCAGTACTTC.

This sequence joins TRBV7-7 and TRBJ2-3, with D possibly matching TRBD1 (6 bases). The length of the CDR3 is 15 residues. Germline loops: CDR1 SSHAT, CDR2 FNYEAQ (reference sequence). V gave up 5 bases and J gave up 2 bases, with 14 bases separating them. CDR3 nucleotide sequence: TGTGCCAGCAGCCGGGACATAGGGAACACAGATACGCAGTATTTT. Its translation is CASSRDIGNTDTQYF.

The chain couples TRBV30 to TRBJ1-5, with D perhaps TRBD1 (5 bases). The CDR3 consists of 16 residues. The ends were cut back, 2 bases at V and 3 bases at J, with 17 bases in the middle. CDR1 and CDR2 from the germline V gene are GTSNPN and SVGIG (reference sequence). CDR3 region: CAWSRPTGGLNQPQHF. The CDR3 DNA reads TGTGCCTGGAGTCGACCCACAGGTGGTCTCAATCAGCCCCAGCATTTT.

The rearrangement links TRBV9 to TRBJ2-1, with 10 positions matching TRBD2. Per germline, CDR1 SGDLS and CDR2 YYNGEE. J gave up 6 bases and V 0 bases, and 6 bases lay outside the gene matches. This CDR3 spans 16 amino acids. CDR3 in DNA: TGTGCCAGCAGCGTAGAAGGGACTAGCGTTGGCAATGAGCAGTTCTTC. It is translated as CASSVEGTSVGNEQFF. Supplemented by reference TRBV9 and TRBJ2-1, the full variable domain reads DSGVTQTPKHLITATGQRVTLRCSPRSGDLSVYWYQQSLDQGLQFLIQYYNGEERAKGNILERFSAQQFPDLHSELNLSSLELGDSALYFCASSVEGTSVGNEQFFGPGTRLTVL.

This clone has a single count. The chain couples TRBV18 to TRBJ2-3, with D hard to call. Per germline, CDR1 KGHSH and CDR2 LQKENI. The CDR3 is made up of 18 amino acids. Trimming removed 3 bases from V and 5 bases from J, with 24 bases in between. The CDR3, as DNA: TGTGCCAGCTCACCTAGAGCACGACATCCCAAGACCGAAGATACGCAGTATTTT. This encodes CASSPRARHPKTEDTQYF.

This sequence joins TRBV7-2 and TRBJ2-3; TRBD2 matches at 9 bases. This CDR3 is 16 amino acids long. Per germline, CDR1 SGHTA and CDR2 FQGNSA. The junction had 5 bases not matched to a gene; V was cut back by 0 bases and J by 4 bases. The CDR3 region is CASSLAGGGASDTQYF. The CDR3 DNA follows: TGTGCCAGCAGCTTAGCTGGCGGGGGGGCTTCAGATACGCAGTATTTT.

The rearrangement joins TRBV19 to TRBJ2-1; TRBD1 matches 8 bases. Germline-derived CDR1 and CDR2 are LNHDA and SQIVND (reference sequence). This CDR3 spans 16 amino acids. The V gene end was trimmed by 2 bases and the J gene end by 8 bases; junction bases not matched to a gene: 11. The CDR3 DNA sequence: TGTGCCAGTAGTATATTATCAGGACAGGGTATCGATGAGCAGTTCTTC. Amino acid sequence: CASSILSGQGIDEQFF.